The 22 T cell receptor gamma chains presented below share a single source sample, sequenced in a study of human gamma delta and Vdelta1 T cells. With CATT, TCRdb re-called clones from the PCR reads. In the table there are several hundred gamma-chain clones, about an eighth of which are singletons. The sequencing sample was made of Vdelta1 gamma-delta T cells from blood. All receptors derive from a human donor in good health.

This clone is medium-sized. The gene calls are TRGV9 and TRGJ1 or TRGJ2. V was clipped by 3 bases and J by 0 bases; unmatched bases: 2. The CDR3 has 13 amino acids. Germline V gene lookup returns CDR1 GITISATS and CDR2 ISYDGTV (reference sequence). Here the CDR3 DNA reads TGTGCCTTGTGGGAGTCGAATTATTATAAGAAACTCTTT. Translating it yields CALWESNYYKKLF.

This clone is classed as large. The chain combines TRGV8 with TRGJ1 or TRGJ2. After removal of 2 bases from V and 3 bases from J, the junction contained 4 bases not matched to a gene. Per germline, CDR1 VENAVY and CDR2 YDSYNSRV. This CDR3 is built from 13 residues. CDR3 loop: CATWDTLYYKKLF. The CDR3, as DNA: TGTGCCACCTGGGATACCCTTTATTATAAGAAACTCTTT.

This clone has only a few counts. The chain uses TRGV3 and TRGJ1 or TRGJ2. V was pared by 0 bases and J by 6 bases, with 14 bases of the junction left unmatched. The CDR3 loop spans 16 amino acids. The V gene's germline CDR1 is VTNTFY and CDR2 YDVSTARD (reference sequence). The CDR3 here is CATWDRLPPPPYKKLF. For the CDR3, the DNA is TGTGCCACCTGGGACAGGCTCCCCCCCCCTCCTTATAAGAAACTCTTT.

This chain links TRGV5 with TRGJ1 or TRGJ2. V lost 3 bases and J lost 7; bases outside the gene matches: 9. The CDR3 sequence is 13 residues long. CDR1 VINAFY and CDR2 YDVSNSKD come from the germline V gene. CDR3 sequence reads: CATWDVTRYKKLF. The CDR3 DNA reads as TGTGCCACCTGGGACGTTACGAGGTATAAGAAACTCTTT.

This clone was counted a few times. This chain connects TRGV8 to TRGJ1 or TRGJ2. V lost 1 base and J lost 3; bases outside the gene matches: 6. The germline V gene encodes CDR1 VENAVY and CDR2 YDSYNSRV. This CDR3 has 14 residues. For the CDR3, the DNA is TGTGCCACCTGGGATAGCTTAAGTTATTATAAGAAACTCTTT. Translating it yields CATWDSLSYYKKLF.

The table lists this clone with a few counts. The genes are TRGV4 and TRGJ1 or TRGJ2. Germline V gene data show CDR1 as EGSTGY and CDR2 as YDSYTSSV. V was clipped by 4 bases and J by 12 bases; unmatched bases: 9. The CDR3 length is 11 residues. The chain's CDR3 is CATWDGLGKLF. CDR3 nucleotide sequence: TGTGCCACCTGGGACGGGCTTGGGAAACTCTTT.

The chain couples TRGV4 to TRGJ1 or TRGJ2. CDR1 and CDR2 from the germline V gene are EGSTGY and YDSYTSSV. The J segment lost 8 bases and the V segment lost 4 bases, leaving 14 bases of the junction unmatched. This CDR3 comprises 14 residues. CDR3 DNA: TGTGCCACCTGGGACGGCCCGACGGCAAATAAGAAACTCTTT. This codes for CATWDGPTANKKLF.

A word on this clone: This CDR3 is also generated by other DNA sequences in the sample. The chain has TRGV4 and TRGJ1 or TRGJ2. V was pared by 4 bases and J by 0 bases, with 6 bases of the junction left unmatched. Germline CDR1 and CDR2: EGSTGY and YDSYTSSV. The CDR3 runs 14 residues. DNA for the CDR3: TGTGCCACCTGGGACGGTCCGAATTATTATAAGAAACTCTTT. Its protein is CATWDGPNYYKKLF.

This chain joins TRGV5 and TRGJ1 or TRGJ2. Germline V gene sequence: CDR1 VINAFY, CDR2 YDVSNSKD. Trimming took 6 bases from V and 2 from J; bases not matched to a gene: 16. The CDR3 consists of 16 residues. The CDR3 region has the DNA TGTGCCACCTGGATTACGGGTCTAAATTATTATTATAAGAAACTCTTT. Translated: CATWITGLNYYYKKLF.

This clone is categorized as medium-sized. The chain recombines TRGV8 with TRGJ1 or TRGJ2. The CDR3 totals 11 residues. Unmatched junction bases numbered 6, after V lost 2 bases and J lost 11 bases. Germline V gene data show CDR1 as VENAVY and CDR2 as YDSYNSRV. In nucleotides, the CDR3 is TGTGCCACCTGGGATACGAACGAGAAACTCTTT. This sequence encodes CATWDTNEKLF.

This clone came up a few times. This chain joins TRGV2 and TRGJ1 or TRGJ2. CDR1 and CDR2 (germline): EGSNGY, YDSYNSKV. This CDR3 comprises 20 residues. V was pared by 2 bases and J by 6 bases, with 28 bases of the junction left unmatched. CDR3 region: CATWDATHQAGWGRGYKKLF. CDR3 coding DNA: TGTGCCACCTGGGACGCAACACATCAAGCCGGCTGGGGGAGGGGTTATAAGAAACTCTTT.

This clone has just a few counts. The rearrangement joins TRGV3 to TRGJP2. The CDR3 spans 16 residues. The V gene end was trimmed by 3 bases and the J gene end by 3 bases; junction bases not matched to a gene: 10. Germline V gene data show CDR1 as VTNTFY and CDR2 as YDVSTARD (reference sequence). DNA for the CDR3: TGTGCCACCTGGGACTTTAGACGGGGTAGTGATTGGATCAAGACGTTT. Amino acids: CATWDFRRGSDWIKTF.

This clone was observed a handful of times. The rearrangement links TRGV4 to TRGJ1 or TRGJ2. V was pared by 4 bases and J by 10 bases, with 10 bases of the junction left unmatched. Germline-derived CDR1 and CDR2 are EGSTGY and YDSYTSSV. The CDR3 is 12 amino acids. The CDR3 spells CATWDGQVKKLF. The CDR3 DNA reads TGTGCCACCTGGGACGGGCAAGTGAAGAAACTCTTT.

V gene TRGV4 combines with J gene TRGJ1 or TRGJ2. From germline, CDR1 is EGSTGY and CDR2 YDSYTSSV. The CDR3 is 14 residues long. V trimming: 2 bases; J trimming: 2 bases; junction bases outside the gene matches: 6. For the CDR3, the DNA is TGTGCCACCTGGGATGCAACCGATTATTATAAGAAACTCTTT. Amino acid sequence: CATWDATDYYKKLF.

This clone was recorded a few times. The V gene is TRGV2, the J gene TRGJ1 or TRGJ2. CDR1 EGSNGY and CDR2 YDSYNSKV come from the germline V gene. V gave up 0 bases and J gave up 7 bases; unmatched junction bases: 6. The CDR3 is 13 residues long. The CDR3 reads CATWDGQKYKKLF. The CDR3 DNA follows: TGTGCCACCTGGGACGGGCAAAAATATAAGAAACTCTTT.

The chain uses TRGV2 and TRGJ1 or TRGJ2. Germline V gene data show CDR1 as EGSNGY and CDR2 as YDSYNSKV. V lost 6 bases and J lost 0; bases outside the gene matches: 5. The CDR3 runs 13 residues. DNA for the CDR3: TGTGCCACCTGGAACGCGAATTATTATAAGAAACTCTTT. This sequence encodes CATWNANYYKKLF.

J is TRGJ1 or TRGJ2 and V is TRGV10. TRGV10 falls under the ORF class, with uncertain function. J lost 8 bases, V lost 8 bases, and 10 bases had no gene match. The length of the CDR3 is 12 residues. The CDR3 coding sequence is TGTGCTGCGTGGGGTATCACAAATAAGAAACTCTTT. Amino acid sequence: CAAWGITNKKLF.

As to this clone: With a much larger clone just one base away, this may be a read error. The chain is built from TRGV8 and TRGJ1 or TRGJ2. The V segment lost 0 bases and the J segment 6 bases; nucleotides outside the gene matches: 2. Germline loops: CDR1 VENAVY, CDR2 YDSYNSRV. This CDR3 comprises 12 residues. CDR3 protein: CATWDRRYKKLF. For the CDR3, the DNA is TGTGCCACCTGGGATAGGCGTTATAAGAAACTCTTT.

A few counts support this clone. This chain links TRGV8 with TRGJ1 or TRGJ2. CDR3 length: 11 residues. Trimming took 2 bases from V and 7 from J; bases not matched to a gene: 2. Germline V gene sequence: CDR1 VENAVY, CDR2 YDSYNSRV. The CDR3 DNA reads TGTGCCACCTGGGATAACTATAAGAAACTCTTT. It yields the protein CATWDNYKKLF.

By share of the sample, this clone is large. The chain recombines TRGV10 with TRGJ1 or TRGJ2. TRGV10 is marked as an open reading frame, function uncertain. This CDR3 comprises 11 residues. V dropped 8 bases and J dropped 7; count of bases not matched to a gene: 6. In DNA, the CDR3 is TGTGCTGCGTGGGATTGCTATAAGAAACTCTTT. It codes for CAAWDCYKKLF.

The rearrangement joins TRGV4 to TRGJ1 or TRGJ2. CDR1 and CDR2 (germline): EGSTGY, YDSYTSSV. With 5 bases clipped from V and 3 bases from J, the junction kept 16 bases outside the gene matches. The CDR3 is 16 residues long. In DNA form, the CDR3 reads TGTGCCACCTGGGTCACCTACGAAGGGCCTTATTATAAGAAACTCTTT. Translated, it gives CATWVTYEGPYYKKLF.

Only a few counts were recorded for this clone. V and J are TRGV5 and TRGJ1 or TRGJ2. This CDR3 comprises 12 residues. The V segment lost 0 bases and the J segment 12 bases; nucleotides outside the gene matches: 8. CDR1 and CDR2 from the germline V gene are VINAFY and YDVSNSKD. The CDR3 bases are TGTGCCACCTGGGACAGGCGGGGAAGGAAACTCTTT. It is translated as CATWDRRGRKLF.